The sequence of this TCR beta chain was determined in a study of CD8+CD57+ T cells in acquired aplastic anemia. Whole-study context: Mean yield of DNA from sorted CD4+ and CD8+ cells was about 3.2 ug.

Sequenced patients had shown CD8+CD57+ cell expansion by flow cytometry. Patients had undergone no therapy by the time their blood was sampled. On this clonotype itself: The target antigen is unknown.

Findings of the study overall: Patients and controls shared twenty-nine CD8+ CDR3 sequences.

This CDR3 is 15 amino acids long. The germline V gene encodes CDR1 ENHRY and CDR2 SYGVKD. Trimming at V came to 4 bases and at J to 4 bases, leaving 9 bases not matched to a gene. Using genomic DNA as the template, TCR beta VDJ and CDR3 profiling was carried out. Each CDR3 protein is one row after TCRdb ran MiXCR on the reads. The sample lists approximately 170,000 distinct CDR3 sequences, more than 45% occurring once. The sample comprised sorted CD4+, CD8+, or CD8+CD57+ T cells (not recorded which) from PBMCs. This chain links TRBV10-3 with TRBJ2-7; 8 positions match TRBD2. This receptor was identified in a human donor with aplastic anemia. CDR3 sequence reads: CAISARGGSAYEQYF. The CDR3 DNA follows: TGTGCCATCAGTGCCCGGGGGGGTTCGGCATACGAGCAGTACTTC.